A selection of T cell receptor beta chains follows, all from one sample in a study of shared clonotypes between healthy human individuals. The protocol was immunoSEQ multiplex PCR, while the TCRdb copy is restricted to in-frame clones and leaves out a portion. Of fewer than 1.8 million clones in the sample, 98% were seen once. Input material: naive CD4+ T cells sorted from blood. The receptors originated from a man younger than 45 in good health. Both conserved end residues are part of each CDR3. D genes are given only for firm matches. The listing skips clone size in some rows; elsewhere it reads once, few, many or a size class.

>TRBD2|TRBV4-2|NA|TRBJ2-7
TGTGCCAGCTCCTACGAGCTAGCGGGAGGGCCCTACGAGCAGTACTTC
CASSYELAGGPYEQYF
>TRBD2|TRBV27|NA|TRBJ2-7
TGTGCCAGCAGTCCCCACCTAGCGGGAGGGCCGCACGAGCAGTACTTC
CASSPHLAGGPHEQYF
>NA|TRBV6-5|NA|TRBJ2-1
TGTGCCAGCAGTCACCTCAGGGAGCAGTTCTTC
CASSHLREQFF
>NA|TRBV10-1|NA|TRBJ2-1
TGCGCCAGCAGTCCTGACTCGCCTCATGAGCAGTTCTTC
CASSPDSPHEQFF
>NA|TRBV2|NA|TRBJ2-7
TGTGCCAGCAAGGCGGAAGCCTACGAGCAGTACTTC
CASKAEAYEQYF
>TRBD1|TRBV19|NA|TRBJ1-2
TGTGCCAGTAGTTACCTACAGGGGAACGATGGCTACACCTTC
CASSYLQGNDGYTF
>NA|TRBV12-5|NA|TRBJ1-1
TGTGCTAGTGGTTTGGTTTCAGAGACGAACACTGAAGCTTTCTTT
CASGLVSETNTEAFF
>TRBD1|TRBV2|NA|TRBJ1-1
TGTGCCAGCAGGTTTAGACAGGGCCCCACTGAAGCTTTCTTT
CASRFRQGPTEAFF
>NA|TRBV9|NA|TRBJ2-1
TGTGCCAGCAGCGTAGAGGTTCACTCCTACAATGAGCAGTTCTTC
CASSVEVHSYNEQFF
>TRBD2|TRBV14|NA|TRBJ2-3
TGTGCCAGCAGCCACACCTCACTAGCGGGAGAGGCAGATACGCAGTATTTT
CASSHTSLAGEADTQYF
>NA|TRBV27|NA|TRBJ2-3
TGTGCCAGCAGACAAGGCACAGATACGCAGTATTTT
CASRQGTDTQYF
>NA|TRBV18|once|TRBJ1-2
TGTGCCAGCTCACCAACGAGAGGGGGGCGGGACTATGGCTACACCTTC
CASSPTRGGRDYGYTF
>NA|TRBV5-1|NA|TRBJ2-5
TGCGCCAGTGGTACTAGTTTCCAAGAGACCCAGTACTTC
CASGTSFQETQYF
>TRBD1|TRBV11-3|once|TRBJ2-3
TGTGCCAGCAGCTTGACAGGGGCAGATACGCAGTATTTT
CASSLTGADTQYF
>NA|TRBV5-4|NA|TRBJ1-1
TGTGCCAGCAGCTCGACCGGGACAAGTAACACTGAAGCTTTCTTT
CASSSTGTSNTEAFF
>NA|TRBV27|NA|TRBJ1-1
TGTGCCAGCAGTTTGGCTACAACAGGTCGAACTGAAGCTTTCTTT
CASSLATTGRTEAFF
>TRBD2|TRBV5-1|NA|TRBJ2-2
TGCGCCAGCAGCTTGGACGGGAGGGGGACCGGGGAGCTGTTTTTT
CASSLDGRGTGELFF
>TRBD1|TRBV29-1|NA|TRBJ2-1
TGCAGCGTTGAGACAGGGGGGCACAATGAGCAGTTCTTC
CSVETGGHNEQFF
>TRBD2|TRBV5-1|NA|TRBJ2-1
TGCGCCAGCAGCCAGAATCCGGGACTAGCGGAGTACTCCTACAATGAGCAGTTCTTC
CASSQNPGLAEYSYNEQFF
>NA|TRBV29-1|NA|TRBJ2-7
TGCAGCGTTGCGATTGGCGGGCGGGATAACGAGCAGTACTTC
CSVAIGGRDNEQYF
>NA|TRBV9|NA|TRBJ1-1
TGTGCCAGCAGCTATGGGGTGGGGAGGGACACTGAAGCTTTCTTT
CASSYGVGRDTEAFF
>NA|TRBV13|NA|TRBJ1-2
TGTGCCAGCAGCTTAGGCGTTAACTATGGCTACACCTTC
CASSLGVNYGYTF
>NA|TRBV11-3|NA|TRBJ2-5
TGTGCCAGCAGCTTAGGACACAGGGAGACCCAGTACTTC
CASSLGHRETQYF
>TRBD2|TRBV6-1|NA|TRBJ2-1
TGTGCCAGCAGTGAAGCTAGCGGGAGGTACAATGAGCAGTTCTTC
CASSEASGRYNEQFF
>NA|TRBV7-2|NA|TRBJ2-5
TGTGCCAGCAGCTTAGGGACGGTCCAAGAGACCCAGTACTTC
CASSLGTVQETQYF
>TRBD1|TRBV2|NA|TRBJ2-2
TGTGCCAGCAGTGAGACTTTACCCGGGACAGCGAGGAACACCGGGGAGCTGTTTTTT
CASSETLPGTARNTGELFF
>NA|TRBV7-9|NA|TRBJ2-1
TGTGCCAGCTGGGCCACTAGCCGCTCCTACAATGAGCAGTTCTTC
CASWATSRSYNEQFF
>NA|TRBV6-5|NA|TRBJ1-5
TGTGCCAGCAGTTACTCTTCGGCGCCCAATCAGCCCCAGCATTTT
CASSYSSAPNQPQHF
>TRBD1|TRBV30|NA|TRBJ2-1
TGTGCCTGGAGTGTACCACTCGGGACAGGGCCCAAGGAGCAGTTCTTC
CAWSVPLGTGPKEQFF
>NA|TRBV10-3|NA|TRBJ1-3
TGTGCCATCAGCCTTGTCCCAGGCAGCCACACCATATATTTT
CAISLVPGSHTIYF